The T cell receptor (beta chain) under discussion was sequenced for a study of cytomegalovirus exposure and HLA in healthy donors. The CDR3 consists of 16 residues. Trimming cost V 1 base and J 4 bases; bases outside gene matches: 7. CDR1 and CDR2 (germline): SEHNR, FQNEAQ (reference sequence). Study findings and constraints: TCR sequences were mostly rare, though some public TCRs occurred in many donors.

Concerning this clone itself: Its antigen is as yet unknown.

The PCR made use of 60 Vbeta and 13 Jbeta primers. Sequencing was performed with immunoSEQ multiplex PCR; in TCRdb, only in-frame clones are kept and a portion is missing. The data hold 120,000 to 150,000 clones, with around 79% observed a single time. The rearrangement links TRBV7-9 to TRBJ2-3; TRBD2 aligns across 8 bases. The sequence derives from a woman aged 35 to 49 in good health and CMV-seropositive. Sample: PBMCs. CDR3 region: CASSLGGGGRPDTQYF. In DNA form, the CDR3 reads TGTGCCAGCAGCTTAGGAGGCGGGGGGCGCCCAGATACGCAGTATTTT.